Listed here is a single T cell receptor beta chain. Its specificity is not known. These data originate in a study of T cell responses to AZD1222 COVID-19 vaccine. Study-level results: The donor group comprised mostly white British people and more females; the analysis possibly underestimated clonal diversity.

Here immunoSEQ multiplex PCR was the method, and the copy in TCRdb shows in-frame clones only, minus some. The repertoire holds fewer than 130,000 clones, with about 94% as singletons. The TCR originated in an adult who received the AZD1222 COVID-19 vaccine. The sequences come from peripheral blood, collected 28 days after the second AZD1222 dose.

DNA of the CDR3: TGTGCCAGCAGCTTAACAAGGGGGGGCGCTGGTGAAGCTTTCTTT. Protein product: CASSLTRGGAGEAFF. The chain joins TRBV7-9 to TRBJ1-1, with D perhaps matching TRBD1 (6 bases). Trimming cost V 2 bases and J 7 bases, with 17 bases left between them. Germline CDR1 reads SEHNR; CDR2 reads FQNEAQ (reference sequence). This CDR3 region has 15 residues.